The 18 T cell receptor beta chains below all came from one sample that was sequenced in a study of preoperative IRX-2 immunotherapy in early breast cancer. Libraries were prepared by immunoSEQ multiplex PCR; TCRdb keeps only in-frame clonotypes and omits some of them. The data show 700 to 750 clones, 65% to 85% seen once. Stated treatment: preoperative locoregional IRX-2 cytokine immunotherapy. The sample was tumor tissue, taken after IRX-2 immunotherapy. These TCRs come from a human donor with breast cancer.

The CDR3 loop is CASSDGTYNEQFF. DNA of the CDR3: TGTGCCAGCAGTGACGGGACCTACAATGAGCAGTTCTTC. The genes are TRBV6-8 and TRBJ2-1; D is possibly TRBD2 (5 bases). Trimming took off 5 bases at V and 2 bases at J, with 7 bases between the two ends. This CDR3 has 13 residues. The germline CDR1 and CDR2 sequences are MNHGY and SAAAGT.

The sample holds one count of this clone. The rearrangement joins TRBV7-6 to TRBJ2-7; 7 bases fit TRBD2. Germline values: CDR1 SGHVS, CDR2 FNYEAQ. Trimming took 5 bases from V and 5 from J; bases not matched to a gene: 9. The CDR3 runs to 14 residues. The CDR3 DNA sequence: TGTGCCAGCAGCGGAACTCCCGGGACTAACGAGCAGTACTTC. Residues: CASSGTPGTNEQYF.

CDR3 coding DNA: TGTGCCAGCAGCTCCCGGCCCGGCTCTGGAAACACCATATATTTT. Translation: CASSSRPGSGNTIYF. The rearrangement links TRBV11-3 to TRBJ1-3; D uncertain. The CDR3 runs to 15 residues. Between the trimmed V and J ends, which lost 4 bases and 0 bases, there was a span of 10 bases. CDR1 is SGHNT, CDR2 YENEEA, per germline.

CDR3 coding DNA: TGTGCCAGTAGTTCAAAAATGGGTACAGATACGCAGTATTTT. This codes for CASSSKMGTDTQYF. This chain joins TRBV19 and TRBJ2-3; D is uncertain. Trimming pared 5 bases from V and 3 bases from J, leaving 12 bases between. The germline V gene encodes CDR1 LNHDA and CDR2 SQIVND (reference sequence). The CDR3 has 14 amino acids.

The chain is built from TRBV28 and TRBJ2-1; TRBD1 agrees at 9 bases. V gave up 1 base and J gave up 9 bases; unmatched junction bases: 22. This CDR3 has 20 residues. Germline V gene sequence: CDR1 MDHEN, CDR2 SYDVKM. CDR3 DNA: TGTGCCAGCAGTTTATTAACCTCCCCCCGGACAGGGGTGCGGTACGCTGAGCAGTTCTTC. It specifies CASSLLTSPRTGVRYAEQFF.

The rearrangement uses TRBV14 and TRBJ1-1; D is ambiguous. V was shortened by 5 bases and J by 1 base, with 11 bases between the two germline ends. In germline, CDR1 is SGHDN, CDR2 FVKESK. The CDR3 length is 14 residues. In DNA form, the CDR3 reads TGTGCCAGCAGCATGAGGTTGGGGAACACTGAAGCTTTCTTT. Its protein product is CASSMRLGNTEAFF.

In nucleotides, the CDR3 is TGTGCCAGCAGCTTACGGGAATGGAATTCACCCCTCCACTTT. The encoded protein is CASSLREWNSPLHF. J is TRBJ1-6 and V is TRBV11-3; no definite D call. Trimming shortened V by 2 bases and J by 7 bases, and 9 bases separated the two germline ends. The germline gives CDR1 SGHNT, CDR2 YENEEA. The CDR3 has 14 residues.

The chain recombines TRBV19 with TRBJ1-2; maybe TRBD1 (5 bases). The CDR3 covers 16 residues. V dropped 9 bases and J dropped 0 bases, with 20 bases sitting between them. CDR1 LNHDA and CDR2 SQIVND come from the germline V gene (reference sequence). The CDR3 nucleotides are TGTGCCAGCAGCCCAGGGATAGGCGTCGCTAACTATGGCTACACCTTC. This encodes CASSPGIGVANYGYTF. The complete variable domain, with remaining parts taken from reference TRBV19 and TRBJ1-2, reads DGGITQSPKYLFRKEGQNVTLSCEQNLNHDAMYWYRQDPGQGLRLIYYSQIVNDFQKGDIAEGYSVSREKKESFPLTVTSAQKNPTAFYLCASSPGIGVANYGYTFGSGTRLTVV.

The genes are TRBV6-8 and TRBJ2-1, with 10 bases identical to TRBD1. Trimming took 6 bases from V and 3 from J; bases not matched to a gene: 8. Germline lookup yields CDR1 MNHGY and CDR2 SAAAGT. The CDR3 extends over 16 amino acids. CDR3 sequence: CASSGPGQGNYNEQFF. CDR3 nucleotide sequence: TGTGCCAGCAGCGGGCCGGGACAGGGGAACTACAATGAGCAGTTCTTC.

For the CDR3, the DNA is TGTGCCAGCTCACCGACAGGGAACGAGCAGTACGTC. This encodes CASSPTGNEQYV. The rearrangement joins TRBV18 to TRBJ2-7; 7 nucleotides line up with TRBD1. Germline CDR1 and CDR2: KGHSH and LQKENI. Losses at the gene ends were 3 bases for V and 5 bases for J; bases not matched to a gene: 1. This CDR3 comprises 12 residues.

The V and J genes are TRBV6-8 and TRBJ1-6, with D unclear. The CDR3 is made up of 14 amino acids. Trimming cost V 7 bases and J 7 bases, with 14 bases left between them. The germline V gene has CDR1 MNHGY and CDR2 SAAAGT. CDR3 sequence: CASMGEEWNSPLHF. CDR3 in DNA: TGTGCCAGCATGGGTGAGGAATGGAATTCACCCCTCCACTTT.

The genes are TRBV11-3 and TRBJ1-1, with D possibly being TRBD1 (6 bases). There are 15 residues in the CDR3. The V and J ends lost 7 bases and 0 bases respectively, with 15 bases between them. The germline V gene has CDR1 SGHNT and CDR2 YENEEA. The CDR3, as DNA: TGTGCCAGCACCTTTTCGGGGGGGCTGAACACTGAAGCTTTCTTT. Translated, it gives CASTFSGGLNTEAFF.

The rearrangement joins TRBV19 to TRBJ1-1, with D possibly matching TRBD1 (5 bases). Germline V gene lookup returns CDR1 LNHDA and CDR2 SQIVND (reference sequence). The CDR3 spans 13 residues. The ends were cut back, 7 bases at V and 11 bases at J, with 20 bases in the middle. CDR3 in amino acids: CASIAREGLKAFF. CDR3 coding DNA: TGTGCCAGTATTGCTCGGGAGGGGTTGAAGGCTTTCTTT.

The chain is built from TRBV7-1 and TRBJ2-3, with D uncertain. TRBV7-1 counts as an open reading frame of uncertain function. V gave up 5 bases and J gave up 3 bases, with 9 bases separating them. The CDR3 is 13 residues long. As DNA, the CDR3 is TGTGCCAGCAGCAAGTCCCCTACAGATACGCAGTATTTT. Translation: CASSKSPTDTQYF.

The chain employs TRBV6-1 and TRBJ2-1; TRBD2 matches at 7 bases. After removal of 1 base from V and 8 bases from J, the junction contained 11 bases not matched to a gene. CDR1 MNHNS and CDR2 SASEGT come from the germline V gene. The CDR3 extends over 16 amino acids. The CDR3 DNA is TGTGCCAGCAGTGAAGAGGGCGGGAGAGGGTCAGATGAGCAGTTCTTC. Its translation: CASSEEGGRGSDEQFF.

On this clone itself: One end of the junction varies from germline; a read error may be responsible. The chain carries TRBV11-3 and TRBJ2-5; 9 bases align to TRBD2. Germline assignment: CDR1 SGHNT and CDR2 YENEEA. The CDR3 loop spans 17 amino acids. CDR3 bases: TGTGCTAGCAGCTTATCACCCCCGGGGAGCGGGGGGGAGACCCAGTACTTC. It yields the protein CASSLSPPGSGGETQYF. Looking up the rest from reference TRBV11-3 and TRBJ2-5 gives the full variable domain: EAGVVQSPRYKIIEKKQPVAFWCNPISGHNTLYWYLQNLGQGPELLIRYENEEAVDDSQLPKDRFSAERLKGVDSTLKIQPAELGDSAVYLCASSLSPPGSGGETQYFGPGTRLLVL.

The chain employs TRBV19 and TRBJ1-6, with TRBD1 identical over 7 bases. Germline CDR1 is LNHDA and CDR2 is SQIVND (reference sequence). J was trimmed by 7 bases and V by 6 bases; bases with no gene match: 6. This CDR3 is built from 14 residues. The CDR3 reads CASRYRDRNSPLHF. For the CDR3, the DNA is TGTGCCAGTAGATACCGGGACAGAAATTCACCCCTCCACTTT.

This chain links TRBV10-2 with TRBJ2-3; 10 bases line up with TRBD2. The ends lost 2 bases at V and 5 bases at J; junction bases unmatched: 7. The CDR3 consists of 16 residues. Per germline, CDR1 WSHSY and CDR2 SAAADI. CDR3 nucleotides: TGCGCCAGCAGTGAGGGTAGCGGGGGGCAGGTAGATACGCAGTATTTT. It is translated as CASSEGSGGQVDTQYF.